This entry lists 13 T cell receptor beta chains sequenced from one sample in a study of immune evolution from preneoplasia to lung adenocarcinoma. Using immunoSEQ multiplex PCR, the repertoire was profiled, and TCRdb retains in-frame clones only, with some absent. Among about 3,400 clones listed, 65% to 85% were seen once. Sequencing was carried out using FFPE lung adenocarcinoma in situ tissue. The source of these receptors is a person aged 60-80 years with lung adenocarcinoma.

The sample holds a few counts of this clone. The rearrangement uses TRBV5-4 and TRBJ2-7; possible D gene TRBD2, 5 bases. Trimming pared 4 bases from V and 7 bases from J, leaving 15 bases between. CDR3 length: 13 residues. The V gene's germline CDR1 is SGHNT and CDR2 YYREEE (reference sequence). The CDR3 protein is CASSKREPLEQYF. The CDR3, as DNA: TGTGCCAGCAGCAAGAGGGAACCCTTGGAGCAGTACTTC. Drawing the rest from reference TRBV5-4 and TRBJ2-7, the complete variable domain is ETGVTQSPTHLIKTRGQQVTLRCSSQSGHNTVSWYQQALGQGPQFIFQYYREEENGRGNFPPRFSGLQFPNYSSELNVNALELDDSALYLCASSKREPLEQYFGPGTRLTVT.

The sample holds a few counts of this clone. The J gene is TRBJ2-4, the V gene TRBV27, with a tentative D call TRBD1 (6 bases). Germline V gives CDR1 MNHEY, CDR2 SMNVEV (reference sequence). The CDR3 spans 13 residues. V was cut by 7 bases and J by 1 base, with 8 bases left in between. The DNA for the CDR3 is TGTGCCAGCACCGACAGGGCCAAAAACATTCAGTACTTC. It codes for CASTDRAKNIQYF.

This clone was found a few times. The genes are TRBV4-1 and TRBJ2-7; the D is unclear. The V end was cut by 4 bases, the J end by 2 bases, with 9 bases between. Germline V CDR1 and CDR2: MGHRA, YSYEKL. The CDR3 length is 13 residues. Here the CDR3 DNA reads TGCGCCAGCAGCCCCGGGTCGACCTACGAGCAGTACTTC. Protein product: CASSPGSTYEQYF.

This sequence joins TRBV2 and TRBJ2-7; D might be TRBD2 (7 bases). CDR3 length: 14 residues. Germline V lookup: CDR1 SNHLY, CDR2 FYNNEI. V was trimmed by 10 bases and J by 1 base, leaving 17 bases between them. The CDR3 loop is CAKSGDMNSYEQYF. In DNA form, the CDR3 reads TGTGCCAAAAGCGGGGACATGAATTCCTACGAGCAGTACTTC.

This rearrangement joins TRBV18 to TRBJ2-3; possible D gene TRBD1, 6 bases. V dropped 6 bases and J dropped 6 bases, with 13 bases sitting between them. Germline loops: CDR1 KGHSH, CDR2 LQKENI. This CDR3 has 13 residues. CDR3 sequence reads: CASSRGEADTQYF. In nucleotides, the CDR3 is TGTGCCAGCTCCAGGGGAGAGGCGGATACGCAGTATTTT.

The chain combines TRBV27 with TRBJ1-4; D perhaps matches TRBD1 (5 bases). There are 15 residues in the CDR3. V shed 1 base and J shed 5 bases, with 11 bases lying between them. The germline gives CDR1 MNHEY, CDR2 SMNVEV (reference sequence). The CDR3 is CASSLLGGGNEKLFF. Here the CDR3 DNA reads TGTGCCAGCAGTTTATTGGGGGGAGGAAATGAAAAACTGTTTTTT.

The V call is TRBV11-2, the J call TRBJ2-2; D not certain. The V end was cut by 5 bases, the J end by 3 bases, with 7 bases between. CDR1 is SGHAT, CDR2 FQNNGV, per germline. The CDR3 sequence is 13 residues long. CDR3 amino acids: CASSQQYTGELFF. In nucleotides, the CDR3 is TGTGCCAGCAGCCAGCAATACACCGGGGAGCTGTTTTTT.

This sequence joins TRBV30 and TRBJ2-3, with TRBD2 matching over 8 bases. Germline assignment: CDR1 GTSNPN and CDR2 SVGIG (reference sequence). Trimming at V came to 2 bases and at J to 8 bases, leaving 12 bases not matched to a gene. The CDR3 loop spans 15 amino acids. The CDR3 coding sequence is TGTGCCTGGAGTCCCCCTGGGCGGGGGGCCGGTACGCAGTATTTT. Translated, it gives CAWSPPGRGAGTQYF.

The chain uses TRBV21-1 and TRBJ2-7. TRBV21-1 is a known pseudogene. The CDR3 is 12 residues long. CDR3: CASSTSLYEQYF. The CDR3 coding sequence is TGTGCCAGCAGCACCAGCCTCTACGAGCAGTACTTC.

The gene calls are TRBV5-6 and TRBJ1-2, with D hard to call. Germline V CDR1 and CDR2: SGHDT, YYEEEE. V gave up 9 bases and J gave up 8 bases, with 14 bases separating them. CDR3 length equals 11 residues. The CDR3 spells CATKGLLGYTF. Written as DNA, the CDR3 is TGTGCCACCAAGGGATTACTCGGCTACACCTTC.

This clone was counted between two and nine times. This chain joins TRBV29-1 and TRBJ2-7; a possible D gene is TRBD1 (6 bases). The germline V gene encodes CDR1 SQVTM and CDR2 ANQGSEA. Trimming took 4 bases from V and 8 from J, leaving 12 bases between them. The CDR3 runs to 11 residues. The CDR3 DNA follows: TGCAGCGTTGCTGTTGGGGGCCAGCAGTACTTC. Its protein is CSVAVGGQQYF.

This clone has a single count. This rearrangement joins TRBV4-1 to TRBJ2-7; 7 bases match TRBD1. CDR1 and CDR2 (germline): MGHRA, YSYEKL. The CDR3 totals 15 residues. V lost 2 bases and J lost 3; bases outside the gene matches: 7. The CDR3 DNA sequence: TGCGCCAGCAGCCAACTTTCGACAGGGTACTACGAGCAGTACTTC. Residues: CASSQLSTGYYEQYF.

The J gene is TRBJ1-4, the V gene TRBV5-5, with unresolved D. The V end was cut by 2 bases, the J end by 7 bases, with 6 bases between. The CDR3 runs to 12 residues. Germline-derived CDR1 and CDR2 are SGHKS and YYEKEE (reference sequence). The CDR3: CASSFSGEKLFF. The CDR3 bases are TGTGCCAGCAGCTTCTCCGGTGAAAAACTGTTTTTT. The full variable domain, its missing parts supplied by reference TRBV5-5 and TRBJ1-4, is DAGVTQSPTHLIKTRGQQVTLRCSPISGHKSVSWYQQVLGQGPQFIFQYYEKEERGRGNFPDRFSARQFPNYSSELNVNALLLGDSALYLCASSFSGEKLFFGSGTQLSVL.